This T cell receptor (beta chain) was identified during a study of shared clonotypes between healthy human individuals. Study conclusions and caveats: Naive CD4 clonotypes were shared across a handful of donors at about 5%.

The length of the CDR3 is 15 residues. Germline CDR1 is SGHDN and CDR2 is FVKESK. Deletions cut 0 bases from V and 9 bases from J, with 15 bases between. Donors, without exception, were Caucasian adults residing in Nashville, Tennessee. Negatively enriched CD4+ T cells were divided by CD45RA into naive and memory. A single count supports this clone. The antigen is unknown. Deep-level assay runs were performed. TCRdb's table, derived via immunoSEQ multiplex PCR, lists solely in-frame clones and lacks some. This sample has a few hundred thousand clones, with approximately 79% found just once. The sample consisted of memory CD4+ T cells sorted from blood. Subset: CD45RA-negative fraction. The rearrangement uses TRBV14 and TRBJ2-1; D is unclear. The source is a man younger than 40 in good health. CDR3 loop: CASSQETGRFGEQFF. As DNA, the CDR3 is TGTGCCAGCAGCCAAGAGACGGGTCGATTTGGTGAGCAGTTCTTC.